The 5 T cell receptor beta chains presented below share a single source sample, sequenced in a study of T cell repertoires in cytomegalovirus infection. MiXCR, applied by TCRdb to the reads, yields one record per CDR3 protein. The sample has roughly 230,000 distinct CDR3 sequences, approximately 7% seen once. The sample was PBMCs. The receptors were gathered from a human donor in good health (CMV status not recorded). Some clones in this sample may be carry-over from other donors' samples.

This clonotype was seen many times. The gene calls are TRBV7-2 and TRBJ1-3; D is possibly TRBD1 (5 bases). Germline CDR1 is SGHTA and CDR2 is FQGNSA. The CDR3 runs to 17 residues. V lost 3 bases to trimming and J lost 4 bases, with 19 bases between them. In DNA, the CDR3 is TGTGCCAGCAGCTTGGGAACTTTGTCGAGACAGGGAAACACCATATATTTT. It is translated as CASSLGTLSRQGNTIYF.

This clonotype was recorded at least ten times. The V gene is TRBV7-2, the J gene TRBJ2-1; 11 nucleotides match TRBD1. Trimming cost V 0 bases and J 7 bases; bases outside gene matches: 2. Germline V gives CDR1 SGHTA, CDR2 FQGNSA. The CDR3 spans 15 residues. Written as DNA, the CDR3 is TGTGCCAGCAGCTTAGCGCGGGACAGGGGGAATGAGCAGTTCTTC. This codes for CASSLARDRGNEQFF.

This clonotype was counted ten times or more. This chain links TRBV29-1 with TRBJ2-3; 11 bases are a match to TRBD2. There are 15 residues in the CDR3. Germline V CDR1 and CDR2: SQVTM, ANQGSEA. V gave up 6 bases and J gave up 4 bases; unmatched junction bases: 9. The CDR3 DNA reads as TGCAGCGTGGACTCGCTAGCGGGGGGATCAGATACGCAGTATTTT. Translation: CSVDSLAGGSDTQYF.

This clonotype was seen a handful of times. The V and J genes are TRBV29-1 and TRBJ2-1; TRBD1 agrees at 9 bases. This CDR3 has 12 residues. Germline V CDR1 and CDR2: SQVTM, ANQGSEA. Germline trimming cut 7 bases from V and 6 bases from J; bases unmatched to any gene: 4. The chain's CDR3 is CSAETGGNEQFF. DNA for the CDR3: TGCAGCGCCGAGACAGGGGGCAATGAGCAGTTCTTC.

This clonotype appeared many times. The CDR3 loop is CASKVNSNQPQHF. The CDR3 DNA follows: TGTGCCAGCAAGGTAAATAGCAATCAGCCCCAGCATTTT. The V gene is TRBV28, the J gene TRBJ1-5; no firm D call. Germline-derived CDR1 and CDR2 are MDHEN and SYDVKM. V lost 7 bases to trimming and J lost 0 bases, with 7 bases between them. The CDR3 covers 13 residues.